This TCR beta chain was retrieved from a study of T cell changes during pregnancy in multiple sclerosis. Sequencing used immunoSEQ multiplex PCR; TCRdb keeps in-frame clones, though not all of them. The data contain fewer than 70,000 clones, 94% of them singletons. The receptor's source is a female donor with multiple sclerosis, enrolled in a pregnancy study. Source: CD8+ T cells from peripheral blood mononuclear cells, taken in the third trimester of pregnancy.

The DNA for the CDR3 is TGCGCCAGCAGCCAACTCTGGGGCGGGAGGGCGGGTGAGCAGTACTTC. It codes for CASSQLWGGRAGEQYF. This chain uses TRBV4-1 with TRBJ2-7, with TRBD2 matching 9 bases. There are 16 residues in the CDR3. J gave up 7 bases and V 2 bases, and 12 bases lay outside the gene matches. Germline loops: CDR1 MGHRA, CDR2 YSYEKL.